A single sample gave rise to the 14 T cell receptor beta chains below, sequenced in a study of T cell repertoires in ileal Crohn's disease. Time point meaning: neoterminal ileum biopsy at postoperative endoscopy, about 6 months after surgery. Produced via immunoSEQ multiplex PCR; TCRdb's table is partial and in-frame only. The top ten hold over 13% of the sample, which has 9,000 to 13,000 clones, more than 60% seen once. The sample taken for sequencing was ileal tissue. The origin of the receptors is an adult with Crohn's disease.

The chain employs TRBV29-1 and TRBJ1-2; the match to TRBD1 covers 10 bases. The germline V gene encodes CDR1 SQVTM and CDR2 ANQGSEA. This CDR3 has 14 residues. V was pared by 6 bases and J by 7 bases, with 11 bases of the junction left unmatched. CDR3 DNA: TGCAGCGTACCAGAATCCGGGACAGGGGTTGGCTACACCTTC. It codes for CSVPESGTGVGYTF.

The chain has TRBV27 and TRBJ1-5; TRBD1 aligns across 9 bases. This CDR3 has 14 amino acids. After removal of 3 bases from V and 7 bases from J, the junction contained 4 bases not matched to a gene. Germline CDR1 MNHEY, CDR2 SMNVEV (reference sequence). CDR3 nucleotide sequence: TGTGCCAGCAGTTTTACAGGGGGCATGCAGCCCCAGCATTTT. Protein: CASSFTGGMQPQHF.

The V gene is TRBV30, the J gene TRBJ1-2; TRBD1 matches at 7 bases. CDR3 length: 16 residues. Trimming cost V 5 bases and J 1 base; bases outside gene matches: 13. The germline V gene encodes CDR1 GTSNPN and CDR2 SVGIG (reference sequence). CDR3 coding DNA: TGTGCCTGGGTAATCGGGACAGCCGCCCTTAACTATGGCTACACCTTC. It codes for CAWVIGTAALNYGYTF.

In its sample, this clone is large (0.1 to 1%). This chain uses TRBV4-1 with TRBJ1-2, with no clear D. This CDR3 comprises 15 residues. Per germline, CDR1 MGHRA and CDR2 YSYEKL. With 0 bases removed from V and 4 bases from J, the gap between germline ends came to 12 bases. Here the CDR3 DNA reads TGCGCCAGCAGCCAAGATTGGGGAGGTAGCTATGGCTACACCTTC. It encodes CASSQDWGGSYGYTF.

V gene TRBV5-1 combines with J gene TRBJ2-3; 10 nucleotides align to TRBD1. V trimming: 4 bases; J trimming: 4 bases; junction bases outside the gene matches: 9. CDR1 is SGHRS and CDR2 is YFSETQ in the germline V gene. The CDR3 length is 16 residues. CDR3 DNA: TGCGCCAGCAGCCCAAATCCGGGACAGGGGTCAGATACGCAGTATTTT. Residues: CASSPNPGQGSDTQYF. Based on the CDR3 plus reference TRBV5-1 and TRBJ2-3, the full variable domain is KAGVTQTPRYLIKTRGQQVTLSCSPISGHRSVSWYQQTPGQGLQFLFEYFSETQRNKGNFPGRFSGRQFSNSRSEMNVSTLELGDSALYLCASSPNPGQGSDTQYFGPGTRLTVL.

The chain employs TRBV4-3 and TRBJ1-2; D not certain. The CDR3 is 15 amino acids. Germline V gene sequence: CDR1 LGHNA, CDR2 YSLEER. V shed 1 base and J shed 7 bases, with 16 bases lying between them. The CDR3 coding sequence is TGCGCCAGCAGCCAAGTCTCCCAGGCCCTTGGTGGCTACACCTTC. Translation gives CASSQVSQALGGYTF.

The rearrangement links TRBV7-2 to TRBJ2-4; 7 nucleotides align to TRBD1. Germline V CDR1 and CDR2: SGHTA, FQGNSA. With 5 bases clipped from V and 0 bases from J, the junction kept 7 bases outside the gene matches. The CDR3 is 16 amino acids. The CDR3 reads CASSRTGSLAKNIQYF. In DNA, the CDR3 is TGTGCCAGCAGCCGGACAGGTTCTCTAGCCAAAAACATTCAGTACTTC.

This chain's CDR3 is CASSTRGAPGDTQYF. The DNA for the CDR3 is TGCGCCAGCAGCACGCGGGGGGCTCCAGGGGATACGCAGTATTTT. The chain links TRBV5-1 to TRBJ2-3; TRBD2 matches at 8 bases. This CDR3 is built from 15 residues. Germline CDR1 and CDR2: SGHRS and YFSETQ. Unmatched junction bases numbered 10, after V lost 4 bases and J lost 6 bases.

This clone was recorded only once. This chain connects TRBV2 to TRBJ1-1, with a weak D call TRBD1 (6 bases). This CDR3 has 14 amino acids. From germline, CDR1 is SNHLY and CDR2 FYNNEI. Trimming took 11 bases from V and 1 from J, leaving 17 bases between them. In DNA form, the CDR3 reads TGTGCCGGAGCCCGACGGACAGAGAACACTGAAGCTTTCTTT. This encodes CAGARRTENTEAFF.

A few counts support this clone. V is TRBV2 and J is TRBJ2-5, with D perhaps TRBD1 (6 bases). From germline, CDR1 is SNHLY and CDR2 FYNNEI. The V end was cut by 0 bases, the J end by 1 base, with 15 bases between. CDR3 length equals 17 residues. CDR3 in DNA: TGTGCCAGCAGTGAAGCGCTTCAGGGGATACTCCAAGAGACCCAGTACTTC. As protein: CASSEALQGILQETQYF. The full variable domain, rest sourced from reference TRBV2 and TRBJ2-5, is EPEVTQTPSHQVTQMGQEVILRCVPISNHLYFYWYRQILGQKVEFLVSFYNNEISEKSEIFDDQFSVERPDGSNFTLKIRSTKLEDSAMYFCASSEALQGILQETQYFGPGTRLLVL.

This clone has just a few counts. This rearrangement joins TRBV5-1 to TRBJ2-3; D call uncertain. Germline V gene sequence: CDR1 SGHRS, CDR2 YFSETQ. This CDR3 is built from 12 residues. Trimming left V 4 bases short and J 0 bases short, with 3 bases between. CDR3 DNA: TGCGCCAGCAGCCAAAGCACAGATACGCAGTATTTT. The encoded protein is CASSQSTDTQYF.

The chain employs TRBV6-5 and TRBJ2-3, with TRBD2 matching over 10 bases. J gave up 8 bases and V 2 bases, and 7 bases lay outside the gene matches. The CDR3 sequence is 15 residues long. Germline V gene data show CDR1 as MNHEY and CDR2 as SVGAGI. The DNA for the CDR3 is TGTGCCAGCAGTTACGGAGTCCTAGCGGGGGCTACGCAGTATTTT. Translation gives CASSYGVLAGATQYF.

This clone was counted once. The V gene is TRBV9, the J gene TRBJ2-5; D is possibly TRBD1 (5 bases). This CDR3 region has 14 residues. Germline CDR1 reads SGDLS; CDR2 reads YYNGEE. V shed 2 bases and J shed 5 bases, with 13 bases lying between them. This CDR3 is CASSVGLIGETQYF. CDR3 DNA sequence: TGTGCCAGCAGCGTGGGGCTAATTGGGGAGACCCAGTACTTC.

The CDR3 loop reads CASSVQSGRASYNEQFF. The CDR3 DNA is TGTGCCAGCAGTGTACAATCCGGGCGGGCCTCCTACAATGAGCAGTTCTTC. The V gene is TRBV28, the J gene TRBJ2-1, with D perhaps TRBD2 (5 bases). Trimming removed 5 bases at V and 0 bases at J, with 17 bases between. The CDR3 has 17 amino acids. The germline V gene encodes CDR1 MDHEN and CDR2 SYDVKM. The complete variable domain, with remaining parts taken from reference TRBV28 and TRBJ2-1, reads DVKVTQSSRYLVKRTGEKVFLECVQDMDHENMFWYRQDPGLGLRLIYFSYDVKMKEKGDIPEGYSVSREKKERFSLILESASTNQTSMYLCASSVQSGRASYNEQFFGPGTRLTVL.